Following are 15 T cell receptor beta chains from one sample sequenced in a study of cytomegalovirus exposure and HLA in healthy donors. PCR used 60 Vbeta primers and 13 Jbeta primers. Libraries were prepared by immunoSEQ multiplex PCR; TCRdb keeps only in-frame clonotypes and omits some of them. Of about 110,000 clones detected, over 55% appear once; the ten largest clones hold roughly 2.8%. The sequencing input was PBMCs. All receptors derive from a female donor in good health and CMV-seronegative.

The chain joins TRBV29-1 to TRBJ2-5; 10 positions agree with TRBD2. The J call may not be correct, given that the DNA end is closer to TRBJ2-7. Germline V lookup: CDR1 SQVTM, CDR2 ANQGSEA. The CDR3 covers 14 residues. The DNA of the CDR3 is TGCAGCGTTGGGTCAGCGGGAGGGCCGGCCGAGCAGTACTTC. It encodes CSVGSAGGPAEQYF.

This clone was counted only a few times. The CDR3 region has the DNA TGTGCCAGCAGCGTAGGCGGACAGGGTAGAGGCGAGCAGTACTTC. Protein sequence: CASSVGGQGRGEQYF. The chain links TRBV9 to TRBJ2-7; TRBD1 aligns across 8 bases. The CDR3 contains 15 residues. Germline V lookup: CDR1 SGDLS, CDR2 YYNGEE. V trimming: 0 bases; J trimming: 6 bases; junction bases outside the gene matches: 8.

V gene TRBV15 combines with J gene TRBJ2-5, with D perhaps TRBD2 (7 bases). CDR1 is LNHNV, CDR2 YYDKDF, per germline (reference sequence). Trimming removed 3 bases from V and 5 bases from J, with 16 bases in between. The CDR3 is made up of 15 amino acids. Here the CDR3 DNA reads TGTGCCACCAGCAGCAGGTTCGGGGGGCGGGAGACCCAGTACTTC. Its translation: CATSSRFGGRETQYF. The complete variable domain, with remaining parts taken from reference TRBV15 and TRBJ2-5, reads DAMVIQNPRYQVTQFGKPVTLSCSQTLNHNVMYWYQQKSSQAPKLLFHYYDKDFNNEADTPDNFQSRRPNTSFCFLDIRSPGLGDTAMYLCATSSRFGGRETQYFGPGTRLLVL.

The chain carries TRBV23-1 and TRBJ1-1; 10 nucleotides agree with TRBD1. TRBV23-1 falls under the ORF class, with uncertain function. The CDR3 extends over 16 amino acids. V dropped 3 bases and J dropped 0; count of bases not matched to a gene: 4. CDR3 nucleotides: TGCGCCAGCAGTCAGGAGACAGGGGGCGTGAACACTGAAGCTTTCTTT. This gives the protein CASSQETGGVNTEAFF.

V gene TRBV27 combines with J gene TRBJ2-1; D is possibly TRBD2 (6 bases). Germline V gene sequence: CDR1 MNHEY, CDR2 SMNVEV (reference sequence). CDR3 length: 14 residues. The V and J ends lost 10 bases and 5 bases respectively, with 18 bases between them. The CDR3 DNA is TGTGCCACTTTTAGCGGTCTACTTAACAATGAGCAGTTCTTC. It encodes CATFSGLLNNEQFF.

The genes are TRBV27 and TRBJ1-1; D not resolved. The CDR3 is made up of 13 amino acids. V lost 4 bases, J lost 1 base, and 7 bases lay in between. Germline lookup yields CDR1 MNHEY and CDR2 SMNVEV (reference sequence). The CDR3 here is CASSYGRNTEAFF. The CDR3 DNA sequence: TGTGCCAGCAGTTATGGCCGGAACACTGAAGCTTTCTTT.

This clone was found a few times. The chain combines TRBV5-5 with TRBJ2-1, with 7 bases matching TRBD2. After removal of 3 bases from V and 4 bases from J, the junction contained 13 bases not matched to a gene. The CDR3 extends over 17 amino acids. Per the germline V gene, CDR1 is SGHKS and CDR2 is YYEKEE (reference sequence). CDR3 nucleotide sequence: TGTGCCAGCAGCTCCTGGGGTGGCGGGAGAGGTTACAATGAGCAGTTCTTC. Its protein is CASSSWGGGRGYNEQFF.

CDR3 sequence (DNA): TGCGCCAGCAGCTTGAGAGGTGGGACAGGCACTAGCACAGATACGCAGTATTTT. Residues: CASSLRGGTGTSTDTQYF. The chain has TRBV5-1 and TRBJ2-3; TRBD1 matches at 8 bases. V lost 1 base, J lost 0 bases, and 10 bases stayed unmatched. The CDR3 runs to 18 residues. Germline CDR1 is SGHRS and CDR2 is YFSETQ.

CDR3 loop: CASSQQGATYEQYF. The CDR3 DNA is TGTGCCAGTAGCCAACAGGGGGCCACCTACGAGCAGTACTTC. The chain uses TRBV19 and TRBJ2-7; TRBD1 aligns across 9 bases. CDR3 length equals 14 residues. CDR1 is LNHDA, CDR2 SQIVND, per germline (reference sequence). The ends lost 6 bases at V and 2 bases at J; junction bases unmatched: 5.

The J gene is TRBJ1-1, the V gene TRBV19, with TRBD1 matching over 8 bases. The germline gives CDR1 LNHDA, CDR2 SQIVND (reference sequence). V dropped 5 bases and J dropped 4; count of bases not matched to a gene: 9. The CDR3 covers 15 residues. As DNA, the CDR3 is TGTGCCAGTAGTCCAAATCAGGGGGCAGCCACTGAAGCTTTCTTT. Translation gives CASSPNQGAATEAFF.

The genes are TRBV18 and TRBJ2-5, with TRBD1 matching 8 bases. The CDR3 has 16 residues. Germline CDR1 reads KGHSH; CDR2 reads LQKENI. Trimming cost V 1 base and J 4 bases; bases outside gene matches: 8. CDR3 in DNA: TGTGCCAGCTCACCACGGGGACAGGCGACGGGAGAGACCCAGTACTTC. Translating it yields CASSPRGQATGETQYF.

In this sample, this clone turned up a few times. DNA of the CDR3: TGTGCCGCCCCGGGACAGGGACCCTACGAGCAGTACTTC. It encodes CAAPGQGPYEQYF. The chain carries TRBV19 and TRBJ2-7; 9 bases align to TRBD1. The CDR3 runs 13 residues. From germline, CDR1 is LNHDA and CDR2 SQIVND (reference sequence). V lost 11 bases and J lost 2; bases outside the gene matches: 7.

The rearrangement links TRBV11-2 to TRBJ2-5; 7 bases agree with TRBD2. This CDR3 is built from 16 residues. The germline CDR1 and CDR2 sequences are SGHAT and FQNNGV. J lost 5 bases, V lost 5 bases, and 14 bases had no gene match. The CDR3 bases are TGTGCCAGCAGCCTAAGGGGCTCGGCCGGGGGGGAGACCCAGTACTTC. Residues: CASSLRGSAGGETQYF. Full variable domain (remainder filled in from reference TRBV11-2 and TRBJ2-5): EAGVAQSPRYKIIEKRQSVAFWCNPISGHATLYWYQQILGQGPKLLIQFQNNGVVDDSQLPKDRFSAERLKGVDSTLKIQPAKLEDSAVYLCASSLRGSAGGETQYFGPGTRLLVL.

This clone occurred a few times. V is TRBV7-2 and J is TRBJ1-2, with 7 bases aligning to TRBD1. This CDR3 comprises 13 residues. The germline V gene has CDR1 SGHTA and CDR2 FQGNSA. V shed 4 bases, J shed 8 bases, and the junction held 7 bases outside the gene matches. The CDR3 sequence is CASSSDRADGYTF. The CDR3, as DNA: TGTGCCAGCAGCTCCGACAGGGCTGACGGCTACACCTTC.

CDR3 sequence: CASRLTSGSETQYF. The CDR3 DNA reads as TGTGCCAGCAGACTCACTAGCGGGAGTGAGACCCAGTACTTC. This chain connects TRBV6-6 to TRBJ2-5, with 11 bases fitting TRBD2. J was trimmed by 5 bases and V by 6 bases; bases with no gene match: 5. CDR3 length: 14 residues. The germline V gene has CDR1 MNHNY and CDR2 SVGAGI (reference sequence).